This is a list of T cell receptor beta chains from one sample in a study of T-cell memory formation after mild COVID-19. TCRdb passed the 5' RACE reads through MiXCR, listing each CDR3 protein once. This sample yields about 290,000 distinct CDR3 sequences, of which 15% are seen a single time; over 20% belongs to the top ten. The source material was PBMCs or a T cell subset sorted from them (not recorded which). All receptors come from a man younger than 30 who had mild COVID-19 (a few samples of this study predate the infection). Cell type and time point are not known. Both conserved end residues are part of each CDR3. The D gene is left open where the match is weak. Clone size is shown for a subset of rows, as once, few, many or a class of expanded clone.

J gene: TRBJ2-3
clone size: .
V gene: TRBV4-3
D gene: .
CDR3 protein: CASSQDRAPRDTQYF
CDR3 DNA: TGCGCCAGCAGCCAAGATAGGGCCCCACGGGATACGCAGTATTTT

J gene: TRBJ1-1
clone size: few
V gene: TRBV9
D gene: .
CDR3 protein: CASSVVPGRGAEAFF
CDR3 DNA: TGTGCCAGCAGCGTAGTCCCCGGGAGGGGCGCTGAAGCTTTCTTT

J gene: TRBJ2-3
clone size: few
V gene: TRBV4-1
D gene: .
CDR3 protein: CASSRRTAESPTDTQYF
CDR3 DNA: TGCGCCAGCAGCCGACGGACGGCGGAGAGCCCCACAGATACGCAGTATTTT

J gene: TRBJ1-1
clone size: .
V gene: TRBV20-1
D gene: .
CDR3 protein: CSASRDGYTEAFF
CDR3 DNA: TGCAGTGCTAGCAGGGACGGGTACACTGAAGCTTTCTTT

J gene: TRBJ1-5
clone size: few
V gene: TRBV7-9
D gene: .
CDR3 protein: CASSLDSSGTQPQHF
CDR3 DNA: TGTGCCAGCAGCTTAGATAGCAGTGGCACTCAGCCCCAGCATTTT

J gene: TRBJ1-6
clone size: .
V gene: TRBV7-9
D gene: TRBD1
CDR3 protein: CASSAGQGGSPLHF
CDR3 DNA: TGTGCCAGCAGCGCGGGACAGGGTGGTTCACCCCTCCACTTT

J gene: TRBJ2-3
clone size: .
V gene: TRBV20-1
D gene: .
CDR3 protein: CSARVAGYRTDTQYF
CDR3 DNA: TGCAGTGCTAGAGTCGCCGGTTACCGCACAGATACGCAGTATTTT

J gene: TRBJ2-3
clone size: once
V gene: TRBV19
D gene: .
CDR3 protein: CASSMGSRDTQYF
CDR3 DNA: TGTGCCAGTAGTATGGGAAGCAGGGATACGCAGTATTTT

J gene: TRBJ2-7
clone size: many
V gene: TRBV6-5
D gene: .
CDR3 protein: CASRERRGEQYF
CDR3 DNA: TGTGCCAGCAGGGAGCGGCGGGGCGAGCAGTACTTC

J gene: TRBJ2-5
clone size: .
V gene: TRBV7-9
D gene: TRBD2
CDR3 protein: CASSAGTSVKETQYF
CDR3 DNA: TGTGCCAGCAGCGCCGGGACTAGCGTTAAGGAGACCCAGTACTTC

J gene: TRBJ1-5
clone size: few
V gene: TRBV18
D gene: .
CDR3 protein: CASSQDRTYQPQHF
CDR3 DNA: TGTGCCAGCTCACAGGACAGAACCTATCAGCCCCAGCATTTT

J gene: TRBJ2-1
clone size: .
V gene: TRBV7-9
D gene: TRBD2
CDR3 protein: CASSLASLAGAEQFF
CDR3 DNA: TGTGCCAGCAGCTTAGCCTCTTTAGCGGGGGCTGAGCAGTTCTTC

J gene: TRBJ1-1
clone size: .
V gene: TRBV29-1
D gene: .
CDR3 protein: CSAARANTEAFF
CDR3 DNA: TGCAGCGCCGCGAGGGCCAACACTGAAGCTTTCTTT

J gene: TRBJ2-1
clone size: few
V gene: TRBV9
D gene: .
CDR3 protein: CASSVDGPGEQFF
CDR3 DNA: TGTGCCAGCAGCGTAGACGGGCCCGGTGAGCAGTTCTTC

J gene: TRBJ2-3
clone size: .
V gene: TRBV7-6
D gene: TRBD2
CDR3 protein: CASSLESLSSGSTDTQYF
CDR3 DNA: TGTGCCAGCAGCTTAGAGAGTTTGTCTAGCGGATCCACAGATACGCAGTATTTT

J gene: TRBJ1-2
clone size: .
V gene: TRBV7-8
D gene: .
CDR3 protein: CASSSARAVADGYTF
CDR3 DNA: TGTGCCAGCAGCTCAGCCAGGGCCGTAGCCGATGGCTACACCTTC

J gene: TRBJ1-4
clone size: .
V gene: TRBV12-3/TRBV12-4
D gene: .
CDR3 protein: CASSLRQGPVHEKLFF
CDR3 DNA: TGTGCCAGCAGTTTACGTCAAGGCCCGGTTCATGAAAAACTGTTTTTT

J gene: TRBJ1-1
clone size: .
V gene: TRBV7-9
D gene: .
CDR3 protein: CASIRSGNTEAFF
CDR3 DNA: TGTGCCAGCATCCGGTCGGGGAACACTGAAGCTTTCTTT

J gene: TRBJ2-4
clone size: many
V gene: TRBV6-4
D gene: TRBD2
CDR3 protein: CASTTTSGGWEDIQYF
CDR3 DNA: TGTGCCAGCACCACTACTAGCGGGGGATGGGAGGACATTCAGTACTTC

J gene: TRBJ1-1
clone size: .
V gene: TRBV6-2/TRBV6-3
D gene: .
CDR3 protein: CASSLGDDDAFF
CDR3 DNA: TGTGCCAGCAGTTTGGGGGATGATGATGCTTTCTTT

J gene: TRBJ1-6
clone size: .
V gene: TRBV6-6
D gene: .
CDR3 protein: CASSYERWWHSPLHF
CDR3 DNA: TGTGCCAGCAGTTACGAGCGCTGGTGGCATTCACCCCTCCACTTT

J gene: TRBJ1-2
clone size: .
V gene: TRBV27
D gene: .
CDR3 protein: CASSFGGTNYGYTF
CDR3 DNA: TGTGCCAGCAGTTTTGGGGGAACTAACTATGGCTACACCTTC

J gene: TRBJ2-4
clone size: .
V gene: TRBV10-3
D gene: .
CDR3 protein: CAISDRIAKNIQYF
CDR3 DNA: TGTGCCATCAGTGACAGGATAGCCAAAAACATTCAGTACTTC

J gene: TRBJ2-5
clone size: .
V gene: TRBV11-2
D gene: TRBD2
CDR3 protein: CASSLNSGGAGETQYF
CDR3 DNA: TGTGCCAGCAGCTTGAATAGCGGGGGGGCCGGGGAGACCCAGTACTTC

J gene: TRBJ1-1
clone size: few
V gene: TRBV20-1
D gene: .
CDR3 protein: CSGTEAFF
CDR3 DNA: TGTTCAGGGACTGAAGCTTTCTTT

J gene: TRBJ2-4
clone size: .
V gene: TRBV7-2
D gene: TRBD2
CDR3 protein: CASSFTSGLAKNIQYF
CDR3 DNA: TGTGCCAGCAGCTTTACTAGCGGGCTAGCCAAAAACATTCAGTACTTC

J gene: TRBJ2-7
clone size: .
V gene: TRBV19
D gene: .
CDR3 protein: CASSLVVGVPYEQYF
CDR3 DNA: TGTGCCAGTAGTCTGGTCGTCGGGGTTCCCTACGAGCAGTACTTC

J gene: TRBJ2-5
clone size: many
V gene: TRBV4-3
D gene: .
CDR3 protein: CASSYHLTAQETQYF
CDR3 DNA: TGCGCCAGCAGCTACCACTTGACAGCCCAAGAGACCCAGTACTTC

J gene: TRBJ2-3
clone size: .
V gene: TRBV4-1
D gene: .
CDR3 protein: CASSANGVTQYF
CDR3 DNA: TGCGCCAGCAGCGCGAATGGGGTTACGCAGTATTTT

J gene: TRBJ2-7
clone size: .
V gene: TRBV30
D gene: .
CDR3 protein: CAWSVYRAKYEQYF
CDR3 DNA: TGTGCCTGGAGTGTTTACAGGGCAAAGTACGAGCAGTACTTC

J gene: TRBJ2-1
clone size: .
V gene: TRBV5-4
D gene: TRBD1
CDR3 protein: CASTDRGKSYNEQFF
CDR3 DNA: TGTGCCAGCACCGACAGGGGGAAATCCTACAATGAGCAGTTCTTC

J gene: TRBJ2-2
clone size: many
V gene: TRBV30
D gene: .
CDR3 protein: CAWDLALGGNTGELFF
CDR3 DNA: TGTGCCTGGGATCTTGCGCTAGGGGGGAACACCGGGGAGCTGTTTTTT

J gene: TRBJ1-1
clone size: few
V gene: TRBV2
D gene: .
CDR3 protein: CASSDPVRNTEAFF
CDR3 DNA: TGTGCCAGCAGTGACCCGGTGCGGAACACTGAAGCTTTCTTT

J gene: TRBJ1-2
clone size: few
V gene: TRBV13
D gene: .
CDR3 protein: CASSSQGSWGYTF
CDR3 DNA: TGTGCCAGCAGCTCTCAGGGATCTTGGGGCTACACCTTC

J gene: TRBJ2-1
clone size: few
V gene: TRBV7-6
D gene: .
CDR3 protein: CASSLAEKAPIPPNEQFF
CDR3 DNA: TGTGCCAGCAGCTTAGCAGAGAAGGCCCCCATTCCCCCCAATGAGCAGTTCTTC

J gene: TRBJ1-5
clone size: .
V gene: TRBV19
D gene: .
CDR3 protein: CASREGYNQPQHF
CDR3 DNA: TGTGCCAGTAGGGAAGGATACAATCAGCCCCAGCATTTT

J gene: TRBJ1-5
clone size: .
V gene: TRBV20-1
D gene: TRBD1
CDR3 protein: CSAPGGDRFNQPQHF
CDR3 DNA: TGCAGTGCCCCCGGCGGGGACAGGTTCAATCAGCCCCAGCATTTT

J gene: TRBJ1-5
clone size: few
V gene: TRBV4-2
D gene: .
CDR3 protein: CASSGYGNQPQHF
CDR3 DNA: TGTGCCAGCAGCGGCTATGGCAATCAGCCCCAGCATTTT

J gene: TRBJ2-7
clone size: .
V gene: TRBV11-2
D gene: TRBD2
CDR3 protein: CASRLAGFGEQYF
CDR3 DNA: TGTGCCAGCAGGCTAGCGGGGTTTGGCGAGCAGTACTTC

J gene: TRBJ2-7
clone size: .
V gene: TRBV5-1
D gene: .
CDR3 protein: CASSLRLTRSYEQYF
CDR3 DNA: TGCGCCAGCAGCCTAAGATTGACTCGTAGCTACGAGCAGTACTTC

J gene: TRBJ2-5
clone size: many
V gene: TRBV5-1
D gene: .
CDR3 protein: CASSLGGGQETQYF
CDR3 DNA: TGTGCCAGCAGCTTGGGAGGGGGCCAAGAGACCCAGTACTTC